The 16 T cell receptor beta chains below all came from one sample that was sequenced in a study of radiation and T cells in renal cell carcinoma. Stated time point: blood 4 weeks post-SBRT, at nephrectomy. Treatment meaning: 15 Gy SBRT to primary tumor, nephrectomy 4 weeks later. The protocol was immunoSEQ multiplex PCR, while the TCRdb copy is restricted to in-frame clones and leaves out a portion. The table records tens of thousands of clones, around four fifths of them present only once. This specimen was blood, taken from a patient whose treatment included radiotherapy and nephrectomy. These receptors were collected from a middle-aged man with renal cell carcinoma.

CDR3 nucleotides: TGTGCCAGCAGCTTAGACGGGGGGAGCACAGATACGCAGTATTTT. Encoded protein: CASSLDGGSTDTQYF. The J gene is TRBJ2-3, the V gene TRBV7-9; 7 bases match TRBD2. Trimming at V came to 1 base and at J to 0 bases, leaving 1 base not matched to a gene. There are 15 residues in the CDR3. Germline CDR1 is SEHNR and CDR2 is FQNEAQ (reference sequence).

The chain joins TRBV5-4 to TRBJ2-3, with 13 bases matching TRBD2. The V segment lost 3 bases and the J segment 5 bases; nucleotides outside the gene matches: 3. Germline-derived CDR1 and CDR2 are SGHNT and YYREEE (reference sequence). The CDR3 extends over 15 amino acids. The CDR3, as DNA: TGTGCCAGCAGCTGGGGACTAGCGGGGATAGATACGCAGTATTTT. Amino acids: CASSWGLAGIDTQYF. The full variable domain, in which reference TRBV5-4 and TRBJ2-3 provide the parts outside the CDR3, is ETGVTQSPTHLIKTRGQQVTLRCSSQSGHNTVSWYQQALGQGPQFIFQYYREEENGRGNFPPRFSGLQFPNYSSELNVNALELDDSALYLCASSWGLAGIDTQYFGPGTRLTVL.

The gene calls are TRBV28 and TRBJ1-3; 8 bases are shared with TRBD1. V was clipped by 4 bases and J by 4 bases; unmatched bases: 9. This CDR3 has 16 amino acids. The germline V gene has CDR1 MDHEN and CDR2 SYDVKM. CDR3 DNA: TGTGCCAGCAGTTCCCGCTACAGGGGGACCGGAAACACCATATATTTT. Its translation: CASSSRYRGTGNTIYF.

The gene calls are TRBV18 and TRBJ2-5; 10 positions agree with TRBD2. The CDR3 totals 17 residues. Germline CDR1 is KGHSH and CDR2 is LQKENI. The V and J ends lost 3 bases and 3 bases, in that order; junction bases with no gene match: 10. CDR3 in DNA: TGTGCCAGCTCACCCCAACCTGGACTAGCGGTTAAAGAGACCCAGTACTTC. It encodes CASSPQPGLAVKETQYF. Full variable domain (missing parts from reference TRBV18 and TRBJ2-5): NAGVMQNPRHLVRRRGQEARLRCSPMKGHSHVYWYRQLPEEGLKFMVYLQKENIIDESGMPKERFSAEFPKEGPSILRIQQVVRGDSAAYFCASSPQPGLAVKETQYFGPGTRLLVL.

CDR3 DNA sequence: TGTGCCAGCTCACCAGAACTTAACTATGGCTACACCTTC. Its protein product is CASSPELNYGYTF. The chain carries TRBV6-1 and TRBJ1-2; D is ambiguous. The germline V and J ends were trimmed by 8 bases and 1 base, with 11 bases remaining between them. Germline V gene data show CDR1 as MNHNS and CDR2 as SASEGT. CDR3 length equals 13 residues.

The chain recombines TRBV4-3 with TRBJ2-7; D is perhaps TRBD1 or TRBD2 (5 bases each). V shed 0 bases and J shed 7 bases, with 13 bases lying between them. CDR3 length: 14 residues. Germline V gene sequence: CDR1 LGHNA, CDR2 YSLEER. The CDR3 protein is CASSQDPVGREQYF. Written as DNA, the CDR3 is TGCGCCAGCAGCCAAGATCCAGTGGGACGGGAGCAGTACTTC.

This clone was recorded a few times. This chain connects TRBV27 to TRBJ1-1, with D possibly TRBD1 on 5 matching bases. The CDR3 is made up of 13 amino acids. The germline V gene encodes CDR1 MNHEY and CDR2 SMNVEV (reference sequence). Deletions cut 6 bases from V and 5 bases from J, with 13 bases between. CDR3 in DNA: TGTGCCAGCAGCATGGGGGAGGGTACTGAAGCTTTCTTT. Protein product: CASSMGEGTEAFF.

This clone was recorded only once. CDR3 DNA sequence: TGTGCCAGCAGCTCCCCGGGGAGGGGGCCACGCGCGAACACCGGGGAGCTGTTTTTT. Translation: CASSSPGRGPRANTGELFF. The chain links TRBV9 to TRBJ2-2; either TRBD1 or TRBD2 may fit D (7 bases each). The CDR3 contains 19 residues. Germline V CDR1 and CDR2: SGDLS, YYNGEE. V lost 4 bases to trimming and J lost 0 bases, with 22 bases between them.

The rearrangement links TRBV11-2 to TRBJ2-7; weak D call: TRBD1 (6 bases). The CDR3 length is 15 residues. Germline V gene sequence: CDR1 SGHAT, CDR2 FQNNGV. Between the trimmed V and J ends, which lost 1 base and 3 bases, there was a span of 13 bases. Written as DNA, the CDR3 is TGTGCCAGCAGCTTAGGTGCAGGGGTTTACTACGAGCAGTACTTC. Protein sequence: CASSLGAGVYYEQYF.

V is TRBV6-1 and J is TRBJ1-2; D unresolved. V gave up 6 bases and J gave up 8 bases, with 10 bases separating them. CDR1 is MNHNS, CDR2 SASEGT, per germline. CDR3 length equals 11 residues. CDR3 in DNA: TGTGCCAGCAGCGAGAGCCTGGGCTACACCTTC. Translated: CASSESLGYTF.

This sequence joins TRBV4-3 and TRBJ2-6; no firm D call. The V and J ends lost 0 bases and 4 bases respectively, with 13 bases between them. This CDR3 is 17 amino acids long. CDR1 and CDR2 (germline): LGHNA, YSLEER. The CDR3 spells CASSQDHDFWGANVLTF. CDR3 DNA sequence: TGCGCCAGCAGCCAAGATCATGATTTTTGGGGGGCCAACGTCCTGACTTTC.

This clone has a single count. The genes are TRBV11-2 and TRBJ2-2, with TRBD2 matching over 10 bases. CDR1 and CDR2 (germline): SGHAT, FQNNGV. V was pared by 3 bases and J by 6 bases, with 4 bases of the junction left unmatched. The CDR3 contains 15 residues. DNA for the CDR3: TGTGCCAGCAGCTTCTCTAGCGGGAGCCCCGGGGAGCTGTTTTTT. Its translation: CASSFSSGSPGELFF.

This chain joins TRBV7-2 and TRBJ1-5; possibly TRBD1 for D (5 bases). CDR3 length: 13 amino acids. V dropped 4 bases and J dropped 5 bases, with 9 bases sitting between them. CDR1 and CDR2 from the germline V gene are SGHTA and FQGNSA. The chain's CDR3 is CASSYKGDQPQHF. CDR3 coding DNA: TGTGCCAGCAGCTACAAAGGGGATCAGCCCCAGCATTTT.

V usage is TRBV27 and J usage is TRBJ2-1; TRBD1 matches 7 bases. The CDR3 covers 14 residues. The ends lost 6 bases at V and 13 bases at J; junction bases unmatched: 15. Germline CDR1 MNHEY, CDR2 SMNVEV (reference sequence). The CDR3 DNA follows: TGTGCCAGCAGAAGACCCGGGACAGTCCCCCACCAGTTCTTC. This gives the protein CASRRPGTVPHQFF.

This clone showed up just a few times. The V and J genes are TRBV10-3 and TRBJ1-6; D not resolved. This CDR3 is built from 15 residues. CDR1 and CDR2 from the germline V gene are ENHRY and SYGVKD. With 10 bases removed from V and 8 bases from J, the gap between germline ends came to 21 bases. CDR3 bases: TGTGCCACCGCGCAAAACGGGGTGTTTGATTCACCCCTCCACTTT. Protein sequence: CATAQNGVFDSPLHF.

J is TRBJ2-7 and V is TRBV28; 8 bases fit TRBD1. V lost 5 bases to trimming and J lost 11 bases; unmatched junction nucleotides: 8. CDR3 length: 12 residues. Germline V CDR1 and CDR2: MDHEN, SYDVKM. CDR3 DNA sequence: TGTGCCAGCAGTCAAATTCGGACAGGGAAGTACTTC. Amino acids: CASSQIRTGKYF.